One sample yielded the 13 T cell receptor beta chains listed below, sequenced in a study of OX40 agonist ivuxolimab in advanced cancers. Clones were read by immunoSEQ multiplex PCR, and TCRdb kept only the in-frame ones, dropping some. The profile shows about 79,000 clones, 75% to 95% of them singletons. Sequenced here: CD4+ or CD8+ T cells sorted from blood, sampled in a trial of the OX40 agonist ivuxolimab. The receptors derive from an adult with an advanced solid tumor such as melanoma, head and neck, liver or kidney cancer.

This sequence joins TRBV27 and TRBJ1-1; D is possibly TRBD1 (5 bases). The V gene lost 3 bases and the J gene lost 0 bases, with 8 bases spanning the gap. Germline assignment: CDR1 MNHEY and CDR2 SMNVEV (reference sequence). The CDR3 totals 14 residues. The CDR3 is CASSFGAVNTEAFF. CDR3 bases: TGTGCCAGCAGTTTTGGGGCGGTGAACACTGAAGCTTTCTTT.

The chain uses TRBV9 and TRBJ2-1; the D call may be TRBD1 or TRBD2 (5 bases each). V was cut by 4 bases and J by 9 bases, with 14 bases left in between. CDR1 SGDLS and CDR2 YYNGEE come from the germline V gene. The CDR3 covers 13 residues. Here the CDR3 DNA reads TGTGCCAGCAGCAGTGCGACGGGGCCTGAGCAGTTCTTC. Amino acids: CASSSATGPEQFF.

V and J are TRBV14 and TRBJ2-5, with 14 bases lining up with TRBD2. The trim removed 4 bases at V and 7 bases at J, leaving 17 bases unmatched. Per the germline V gene, CDR1 is SGHDN and CDR2 is FVKESK. The CDR3 spans 19 residues. This CDR3 reads CASSPQGTTSGRAFGTQYF. Written as DNA, the CDR3 is TGTGCCAGCAGCCCCCAAGGGACGACTAGCGGGAGGGCCTTCGGGACCCAGTACTTC.

The V and J genes are TRBV28 and TRBJ2-2, with D maybe TRBD2 (5 bases). The CDR3 has 18 amino acids. Germline V gene data show CDR1 as MDHEN and CDR2 as SYDVKM. The ends were cut back, 3 bases at V and 6 bases at J, with 23 bases in the middle. CDR3 sequence: CASSFPGLKHLEAGELFF. CDR3 nucleotide sequence: TGTGCCAGCAGTTTCCCGGGCCTCAAGCACCTGGAGGCCGGGGAGCTGTTTTTT.

The chain recombines TRBV5-1 with TRBJ2-5; D perhaps matches TRBD2 (5 bases). Germline V gene lookup returns CDR1 SGHRS and CDR2 YFSETQ. The V and J ends lost 4 bases and 3 bases respectively, with 10 bases between them. This CDR3 is built from 13 residues. The CDR3 protein is CASSPGVEETQYF. As DNA, the CDR3 is TGCGCCAGCAGCCCCGGGGTAGAAGAGACCCAGTACTTC.

The rearrangement uses TRBV18 and TRBJ2-5; TRBD1 aligns across 10 bases. With 4 bases clipped from V and 7 bases from J, the junction kept 6 bases outside the gene matches. Germline V CDR1 and CDR2: KGHSH, LQKENI. This CDR3 contains 14 residues. CDR3 DNA: TGTGCCAGCTCACGGGGACAGGGGTCGGCGACCCAGTACTTC. Its protein is CASSRGQGSATQYF.

This clone has only one observation. J is TRBJ2-5 and V is TRBV7-9; no definite D call. Germline CDR1 reads SEHNR; CDR2 reads FQNEAQ (reference sequence). This CDR3 spans 12 amino acids. Trimming took 2 bases from V and 5 from J, leaving 6 bases between them. In DNA form, the CDR3 reads TGTGCCAGCAGCTTAAATTGGGAGACCCAGTACTTC. As protein: CASSLNWETQYF.

This chain joins TRBV18 and TRBJ1-3, with D perhaps TRBD1 (6 bases). Trimming took 3 bases from V and 1 from J, leaving 10 bases between them. The CDR3 has 15 residues. From germline, CDR1 is KGHSH and CDR2 LQKENI. This chain's CDR3 is CASSPFGTSGNTIYF. Here the CDR3 DNA reads TGTGCCAGCTCACCTTTCGGGACATCTGGAAACACCATATATTTT.

In its sample, this clone was seen once. This sequence joins TRBV18 and TRBJ2-5; D not resolved. The CDR3 totals 13 residues. Per germline, CDR1 KGHSH and CDR2 LQKENI. Trimming shortened V by 3 bases and J by 4 bases, and 9 bases separated the two germline ends. CDR3 bases: TGTGCCAGCTCACCGTCGGGTATAGAGACCCAGTACTTC. This encodes CASSPSGIETQYF. The full variable domain, completed using reference TRBV18 and TRBJ2-5, is NAGVMQNPRHLVRRRGQEARLRCSPMKGHSHVYWYRQLPEEGLKFMVYLQKENIIDESGMPKERFSAEFPKEGPSILRIQQVVRGDSAAYFCASSPSGIETQYFGPGTRLLVL.

The chain is built from TRBV7-6 and TRBJ2-7; 7 nucleotides agree with TRBD1. The CDR3 spans 14 residues. The trim removed 5 bases at V and 7 bases at J, leaving 11 bases unmatched. Germline CDR1 and CDR2: SGHVS and FNYEAQ. The CDR3, as DNA: TGTGCCAGCAGCCAAGGGACAGCCGCGAGGGAGCAGTACTTC. Translation gives CASSQGTAAREQYF. Looking up the rest from reference TRBV7-6 and TRBJ2-7 gives the full variable domain: GAGVSQSPRYKVTKRGQDVALRCDPISGHVSLYWYRQALGQGPEFLTYFNYEAQQDKSGLPNDRFSAERPEGSISTLTIQRTEQRDSAMYRCASSQGTAAREQYFGPGTRLTVT.

The chain recombines TRBV7-8 with TRBJ1-4; 12 bases are a match to TRBD1. V lost 5 bases to trimming and J lost 10 bases; unmatched junction nucleotides: 5. The CDR3 runs to 14 residues. CDR1 is SGHVS and CDR2 is FQNEAQ in the germline V gene. The CDR3 DNA follows: TGTGCCAGCAGCGAGGGACAGGGGGCGGGAAAACTGTTTTTT. This gives the protein CASSEGQGAGKLFF.

The chain joins TRBV29-1 to TRBJ1-1; 7 bases align to TRBD1. Germline CDR1 SQVTM, CDR2 ANQGSEA. V dropped 6 bases and J dropped 2; count of bases not matched to a gene: 9. The CDR3 spans 14 residues. CDR3 nucleotide sequence: TGCAGCGTAAAGAGGGGGACAGATAACACTGAAGCTTTCTTT. Amino acids: CSVKRGTDNTEAFF.

This chain joins TRBV6-1 and TRBJ2-4, with 10 bases that match TRBD2. Losses at the gene ends were 1 base for V and 6 bases for J; bases not matched to a gene: 9. The V gene's germline CDR1 is MNHNS and CDR2 SASEGT. This CDR3 has 17 residues. Here the CDR3 reads CASSEGAIASGRNIQYF. The CDR3 DNA reads as TGTGCCAGCAGTGAAGGGGCGATAGCTAGCGGGAGAAACATTCAGTACTTC.